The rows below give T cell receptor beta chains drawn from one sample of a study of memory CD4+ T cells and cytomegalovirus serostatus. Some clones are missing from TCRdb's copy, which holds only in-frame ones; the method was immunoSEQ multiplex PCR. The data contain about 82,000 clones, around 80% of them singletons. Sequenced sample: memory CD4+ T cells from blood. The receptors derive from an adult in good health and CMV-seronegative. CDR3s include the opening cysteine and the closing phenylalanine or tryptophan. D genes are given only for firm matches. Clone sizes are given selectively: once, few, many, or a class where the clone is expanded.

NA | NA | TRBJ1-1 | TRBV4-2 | TGTGCCAGCAGCCAAGAGGGGGGGCATTGGACTGAAGCTTTCTTT | CASSQEGGHWTEAFF
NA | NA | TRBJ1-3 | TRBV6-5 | TGTGCCAGCAGTTACTCACGAGGCTCTGGAAACACCATATATTTT | CASSYSRGSGNTIYF
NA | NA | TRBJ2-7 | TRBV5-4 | TGTGCCAGCGCCCGCCAGCAGAGCTACGAGCAGTACTTC | CASARQQSYEQYF
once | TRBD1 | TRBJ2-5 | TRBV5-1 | TGCGCCAGCTCTACCGGGACAGGGGCCCAAGAGACCCAGTACTTC | CASSTGTGAQETQYF
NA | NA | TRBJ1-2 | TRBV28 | TGTGCCAGCAGTTCACTCGCGGTGGACCCCAGCGGTGGCTACACCTTC | CASSSLAVDPSGGYTF
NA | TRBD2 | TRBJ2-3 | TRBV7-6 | TGTGCCAGCAGCTTATATGGGGGAGCAGCGGGGCGTTCGGATACGCAGTATTTT | CASSLYGGAAGRSDTQYF
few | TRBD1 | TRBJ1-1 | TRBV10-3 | TGTGCCATCAGTGAGCCTACCAAGCAGGGGGGACATATTTTTGCTTTCTTT | CAISEPTKQGGHIFAFF
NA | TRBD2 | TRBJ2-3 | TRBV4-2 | TGTGCCAGCAGCCAACAGCCCGGGGGGGGTCTAGATACGCAGTATTTT | CASSQQPGGGLDTQYF
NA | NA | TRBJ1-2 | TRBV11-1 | TGTGCCAGCAGCTCCCGGACGGTCTATGGCTACACCTTC | CASSSRTVYGYTF
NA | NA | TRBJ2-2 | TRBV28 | TGTGCCACCACCTCTTCTGGGGGCCTTCTAACCGGGGAGCTGTTTTTT | CATTSSGGLLTGELFF